The entry below describes one TCR beta chain. The data originate from a study of blood T cell repertoires in COVID-19. Study at large: T cells, B-cell-depleted T cells, or PBMCs supplied cDNA or gDNA.

In the source study's methods: The authors estimated nucleated cell counts from reference gene primer amplification. TCRdb's table, derived via immunoSEQ multiplex PCR, lists solely in-frame clones and lacks some. D and trimming come from the DNA, and the V and J calls and clone size come from that table. In the table there are 200,000 to 300,000 clones, nearly 90% of which are singletons. The TCR was taken from a woman aged 30 to 39 with acute or convalescent COVID-19. The sample consisted of peripheral blood.

CDR3 nucleotide sequence: TGTGCCAGCAGTTACCACCTTCGGAAGCGGGAGGCCTACGAGCAGTACTTC. Protein sequence: CASSYHLRKREAYEQYF. V is TRBV6-2 or TRBV6-3 and J is TRBJ2-7; 9 bases align to TRBD2. Germline CDR1 and CDR2: MNHEY and SVGEGT. After removal of 2 bases from V and 2 bases from J, the junction contained 10 bases not matched to a gene. The CDR3 runs 17 residues.